These 30 T cell receptor beta chains were all obtained from the same sample, sequenced in a study of T cells in Graves' hyperthyroidism and ophthalmopathy. RNA transcripts were the template for amplifying TCR beta CDR3 regions. TCR CDR3 underwent first-round RT-PCR with the HTBI primer set. One entry per CDR3 protein, called by TCRdb with MiXCR from the multiplex PCR reads. Of approximately 600,000 distinct CDR3 sequences listed, about 16% were seen once; the top ten hold 3.5% to 4%. The sequencing input was blood. The receptors were gathered from a woman aged 30 to 39 with Graves' hyperthyroidism.

This clonotype has just a few counts. The CDR3 sequence: CASSPRDSPLMNTEAFF. DNA of the CDR3: TGTGCCAGCAGCCCGCGGGACAGTCCATTAATGAACACTGAAGCTTTCTTT. The chain combines TRBV7-6 with TRBJ1-1, with 7 bases identical to TRBD1. Germline trimming cut 5 bases from V and 0 bases from J; bases unmatched to any gene: 12. This CDR3 is built from 17 residues. The V gene's germline CDR1 is SGHVS and CDR2 FNYEAQ.

The chain is built from TRBV20-1 and TRBJ2-7; TRBD2 matches 10 bases. Trimming removed 5 bases from V and 4 bases from J; junction bases left unmatched: 20. Germline CDR1 and CDR2: DFQATT and SNEGSKA (reference sequence). This CDR3 spans 18 amino acids. The CDR3 nucleotides are TGCAGTGCTCCACGGACTAGCGGACCCCCAAGAACTAAGTACGAGCAGTACTTC. Protein product: CSAPRTSGPPRTKYEQYF.

Concerning this clonotype: This may come from a read error, since a much larger clone is one base off. This rearrangement joins TRBV7-2 to TRBJ2-3, with D tentatively TRBD2 (5 bases). CDR1 SGHTA and CDR2 FQGNSA come from the germline V gene. This CDR3 is 16 amino acids long. Trimming took off 0 bases at V and 10 bases at J, with 20 bases between the two ends. The CDR3 coding sequence is TGTGCCAGCAGCTTAGCTGCGGAACTAGGGAGTGATGCGCAGTATTTT. It codes for CASSLAAELGSDAQYF. The variable domain in full, completed from reference TRBV7-2 and TRBJ2-3, reads GAGVSQSPSNKVTEKGKDVELRCDPISGHTALYWYRQSLGQGLEFLIYFQGNSAPDKSGLPSDRFSAERTGGSVSTLTIQRTQQEDSAVYLCASSLAAELGSDAQYFGPGTRLTVL.

This clonotype was recorded many times. The rearrangement links TRBV2 to TRBJ1-2; D might be TRBD1 (5 bases). Between the trimmed V and J ends, which lost 6 bases and 2 bases, there was a span of 7 bases. The V gene's germline CDR1 is SNHLY and CDR2 FYNNEI. The CDR3 runs to 12 residues. In DNA form, the CDR3 reads TGTGCCAGCAGGGGACGGAACTATGGCTACACCTTC. It codes for CASRGRNYGYTF.

V usage is TRBV19 and J usage is TRBJ2-7, with TRBD2 matching 9 bases. The CDR3 consists of 14 residues. Germline CDR1 is LNHDA and CDR2 is SQIVND (reference sequence). The V segment lost 4 bases and the J segment 5 bases; nucleotides outside the gene matches: 6. In DNA form, the CDR3 reads TGTGCCAGTAGTAGTAGCGGGAGTTCACACGAGCAGTACTTC. It is translated as CASSSSGSSHEQYF. Together with reference TRBV19 and TRBJ2-7, the CDR3 gives the full variable domain: DGGITQSPKYLFRKEGQNVTLSCEQNLNHDAMYWYRQDPGQGLRLIYYSQIVNDFQKGDIAEGYSVSREKKESFPLTVTSAQKNPTAFYLCASSSSGSSHEQYFGPGTRLTVT.

This chain joins TRBV6-5 and TRBJ1-3, with D possibly being TRBD1 (6 bases). This CDR3 spans 16 amino acids. Germline CDR1 reads MNHEY; CDR2 reads SVGAGI. V shed 0 bases and J shed 4 bases, with 13 bases lying between them. The CDR3 loop is CASSYSSRGEGNTIYF. The DNA of the CDR3 is TGTGCCAGCAGTTACTCGAGTAGGGGGGAAGGAAACACCATATATTTT.

CDR3: CSATDRFYGYTF. In DNA, the CDR3 is TGCAGTGCTACCGACCGATTCTATGGCTACACCTTC. The chain employs TRBV20-1 and TRBJ1-2; D unresolved. CDR1 is DFQATT, CDR2 SNEGSKA, per germline (reference sequence). CDR3 length: 12 amino acids. Trimming took off 4 bases at V and 4 bases at J, with 10 bases between the two ends.

The chain joins TRBV19 to TRBJ2-1, with no clear D. V was trimmed by 7 bases and J by 9 bases, leaving 10 bases between them. The length of the CDR3 is 11 residues. Germline-derived CDR1 and CDR2 are LNHDA and SQIVND (reference sequence). The DNA of the CDR3 is TGTGCCAGTACCGCGGCGGCTGAGCAGTTCTTC. Its protein product is CASTAAAEQFF. Together with reference TRBV19 and TRBJ2-1, the CDR3 gives the full variable domain: DGGITQSPKYLFRKEGQNVTLSCEQNLNHDAMYWYRQDPGQGLRLIYYSQIVNDFQKGDIAEGYSVSREKKESFPLTVTSAQKNPTAFYLCASTAAAEQFFGPGTRLTVL.

This clonotype was counted ten times or more. V gene TRBV3-1 combines with J gene TRBJ1-1; D uncertain. This CDR3 is 13 amino acids long. Looked up from germline, CDR1 is LGHDT and CDR2 is YNNKEL (reference sequence). V was shortened by 4 bases and J by 3 bases, with 9 bases between the two germline ends. The CDR3 sequence is CASSRRADTEAFF. For the CDR3, the DNA is TGTGCCAGCAGCCGCCGGGCGGACACTGAAGCTTTCTTT. The whole variable domain, filled in from reference TRBV3-1 and TRBJ1-1, reads DTAVSQTPKYLVTQMGNDKSIKCEQNLGHDTMYWYKQDSKKFLKIMFSYNNKELIINETVPNRFSPKSPDKAHLNLHINSLELGDSAVYFCASSRRADTEAFFGQGTRLTVV.

At least ten counts were recorded for this clonotype. The genes are TRBV28 and TRBJ2-5; D gene unclear. The CDR3 is made up of 15 amino acids. V was cut by 2 bases and J by 0 bases, with 10 bases left in between. The germline V gene has CDR1 MDHEN and CDR2 SYDVKM. The CDR3 region is CASSLSRAYQETQYF. CDR3 DNA: TGTGCCAGCAGTTTAAGTCGAGCGTACCAAGAGACCCAGTACTTC.

This clonotype was seen a few times. This chain connects TRBV11-3 to TRBJ2-6, with D uncertain. The CDR3 loop spans 15 amino acids. Germline-derived CDR1 and CDR2 are SGHNT and YENEEA. Trimming pared 5 bases from V and 0 bases from J, leaving 8 bases between. The CDR3: CASSDQSSGANVLTF. CDR3 coding DNA: TGTGCCAGCAGCGACCAAAGCTCTGGGGCCAACGTCCTGACTTTC.

Ten or more counts support this clonotype. V usage is TRBV12-3 or TRBV12-4 and J usage is TRBJ1-5; TRBD1 matches at 8 bases. J was trimmed by 3 bases and V by 4 bases; bases with no gene match: 5. This CDR3 is 15 amino acids long. DNA of the CDR3: TGTGCCAGCAGTTACTCGACAGGGGTCAATCAGCCCCAGCATTTT. Its translation: CASSYSTGVNQPQHF.

This clonotype was recorded at least ten times. This sequence joins TRBV30 and TRBJ1-2; the D gene is possibly TRBD1 (5 bases). This CDR3 comprises 13 residues. Per the germline V gene, CDR1 is GTSNPN and CDR2 is SVGIG (reference sequence). Trimming removed 0 bases at V and 7 bases at J, with 12 bases between. The CDR3 region has the DNA TGTGCCTGGAGTGTACTTAGGGGTTCTGGCTACACCTTC. Residues: CAWSVLRGSGYTF.

This clonotype has just a few counts. The V and J genes are TRBV5-1 and TRBJ1-1; D may be TRBD1 (6 bases). The CDR3 totals 14 residues. Trimming took 0 bases from V and 10 from J, leaving 16 bases between them. The germline gives CDR1 SGHRS, CDR2 YFSETQ. The CDR3, as DNA: TGCGCCAGCAGCTTGGAGGTTCGCGGAGGGGGAGCTTTCTTT. It codes for CASSLEVRGGGAFF. Complete variable domain (other parts from reference TRBV5-1 and TRBJ1-1): KAGVTQTPRYLIKTRGQQVTLSCSPISGHRSVSWYQQTPGQGLQFLFEYFSETQRNKGNFPGRFSGRQFSNSRSEMNVSTLELGDSALYLCASSLEVRGGGAFFGQGTRLTVV.

The rearrangement links TRBV7-6 to TRBJ2-2; D call uncertain. The V and J ends lost 3 bases and 4 bases respectively, with 9 bases between them. CDR3 size: 14 residues. The V gene's germline CDR1 is SGHVS and CDR2 FNYEAQ. The CDR3 DNA reads as TGTGCCAGCAGCTTGATGTTGGGCACCGGGGAGCTGTTTTTT. Its protein is CASSLMLGTGELFF.

The sample holds a few counts of this clonotype. The rearrangement joins TRBV28 to TRBJ1-4; 9 nucleotides match TRBD1. The junction had 15 bases not matched to a gene; V was cut back by 10 bases and J by 6 bases. Per germline, CDR1 MDHEN and CDR2 SYDVKM. CDR3 length equals 16 residues. CDR3 amino acids: CATHPSPGTGHEKLFF. The CDR3 DNA is TGTGCCACCCATCCCTCCCCCGGGACAGGGCATGAAAAACTGTTTTTT.

The CDR3 DNA follows: TGCAGTGCCAGGGGTTACAAAGGGGTCAATGAGCAGTTCTTC. It translates to CSARGYKGVNEQFF. This chain uses TRBV20-1 with TRBJ2-1, with D maybe TRBD1 (6 bases). V gave up 6 bases and J gave up 6 bases, with 18 bases separating them. Germline-derived CDR1 and CDR2 are DFQATT and SNEGSKA (reference sequence). This CDR3 is 14 amino acids long.

This clonotype occurred many times. V usage is TRBV30 and J usage is TRBJ2-3, with D possibly matching TRBD2 (7 bases). Trimming shortened V by 3 bases and J by 2 bases, and 15 bases separated the two germline ends. The CDR3 has 15 residues. Germline V CDR1 and CDR2: GTSNPN, SVGIG (reference sequence). CDR3: CAWRGGTKFTDTQYF. CDR3 DNA sequence: TGTGCCTGGAGGGGAGGGACAAAATTCACAGATACGCAGTATTTT.

The V gene is TRBV18, the J gene TRBJ1-4, with a weak D call TRBD1 (6 bases). The germline V gene has CDR1 KGHSH and CDR2 LQKENI. V was pared by 4 bases and J by 8 bases, with 23 bases between. The CDR3 runs to 17 residues. CDR3 coding DNA: TGTGCCAGCTCACTCTCGGGTTCAACAGGGCCGCGGGAAAAACTGTTTTTT. Amino acids: CASSLSGSTGPREKLFF.

This clonotype has just a few counts. The J gene is TRBJ2-3, the V gene TRBV6-1, with D possibly being TRBD2 (5 bases). The CDR3 is made up of 15 amino acids. Trimming stripped 0 bases from V and 3 bases from J, with 10 bases between. Germline V gene lookup returns CDR1 MNHNS and CDR2 SASEGT. This chain's CDR3 is CASSEAPGNTDTQYF. CDR3 nucleotides: TGTGCCAGCAGTGAAGCACCCGGGAATACAGATACGCAGTATTTT.

This clonotype has ten or more counts. The rearrangement uses TRBV2 and TRBJ1-2; tentative D call: TRBD1 (6 bases). The CDR3 covers 13 residues. Trimming removed 4 bases from V and 5 bases from J, with 11 bases in between. The germline CDR1 and CDR2 sequences are SNHLY and FYNNEI. The CDR3 region is CASSGGARYGYTF. The CDR3 DNA follows: TGTGCCAGCAGTGGGGGGGCACGGTATGGCTACACCTTC.

This sequence joins TRBV7-2 and TRBJ1-4, with D unresolved. The CDR3 is made up of 12 amino acids. Germline values: CDR1 SGHTA, CDR2 FQGNSA. The ends were cut back, 5 bases at V and 8 bases at J, with 9 bases in the middle. CDR3 sequence (DNA): TGTGCCAGCAGCATCCGGGAGGAAAAACTGTTTTTT. This sequence encodes CASSIREEKLFF.

This clonotype was counted at least ten times. The chain is built from TRBV5-1 and TRBJ2-7; 7 positions agree with TRBD2. Germline CDR1 is SGHRS and CDR2 is YFSETQ. This CDR3 is built from 14 residues. J lost 3 bases, V lost 8 bases, and 11 bases had no gene match. The CDR3 coding sequence is TGCGCCAGTAGGAGGACTAGTGGTCTCTACGAGCAGTACTTC. It is translated as CASRRTSGLYEQYF.

This chain uses TRBV5-5 with TRBJ1-2, with TRBD1 identical over 8 bases. The CDR3 is 14 residues long. CDR1 and CDR2 from the germline V gene are SGHKS and YYEKEE (reference sequence). After removal of 5 bases from V and 7 bases from J, the junction contained 10 bases not matched to a gene. CDR3 amino acids: CASRGDRFTTGYTF. The DNA for the CDR3 is TGTGCCAGCAGGGGGGACAGGTTCACGACTGGCTACACCTTC.

This clonotype was counted many times. The chain employs TRBV7-8 and TRBJ1-2, with unresolved D. The CDR3 runs 14 residues. Germline CDR1 is SGHVS and CDR2 is FQNEAQ. Trimming stripped 5 bases from V and 6 bases from J, with 16 bases between. CDR3 residues: CASSLKSYGNGYTF. The DNA for the CDR3 is TGTGCCAGCAGCCTCAAAAGTTATGGCAATGGCTACACCTTC.

The table lists this clonotype with many counts. The chain employs TRBV12-3 or TRBV12-4 and TRBJ1-1; D is undetermined. The V end was cut by 5 bases, the J end by 8 bases, with 12 bases between. This CDR3 region has 12 residues. The CDR3 sequence is CASSQDGFEAFF. The CDR3 nucleotides read TGTGCCAGCAGTCAGGACGGGTTCGAAGCTTTCTTT.

This clonotype has ten or more counts. The chain has TRBV7-2 and TRBJ2-7; 7 bases align to TRBD1. J was trimmed by 7 bases and V by 5 bases; bases with no gene match: 11. This CDR3 has 14 residues. Germline V gene lookup returns CDR1 SGHTA and CDR2 FQGNSA. CDR3 region: CASSLRQGTLEQYF. DNA for the CDR3: TGTGCCAGCAGCCTAAGACAGGGTACATTAGAGCAGTACTTC.

The V gene is TRBV27, the J gene TRBJ2-7; 11 bases match TRBD2. CDR3 size: 15 residues. J was trimmed by 0 bases and V by 6 bases; bases with no gene match: 4. The germline gives CDR1 MNHEY, CDR2 SMNVEV (reference sequence). In DNA, the CDR3 is TGTGCCAGCAGGTATCTAGCGGGGGGCTCCTACGAGCAGTACTTC. Residues: CASRYLAGGSYEQYF.

This clonotype is a singleton in its sample. This may be a read error, as it is one base from a much larger clone. This chain links TRBV3-1 with TRBJ2-7; D may correspond to TRBD1 or TRBD2 (5 bases each). Germline CDR1 is LGHDT and CDR2 is YNNKEL (reference sequence). Trimming removed 4 bases at V and 4 bases at J, with 17 bases between. There are 15 residues in the CDR3. CDR3 sequence: CASSPRGRAVYEQYF. The CDR3, as DNA: TGTGCCAGCAGCCCCCGGGGCAGGGCCGTTTACGAGCAGTACTTC.

This chain links TRBV19 with TRBJ2-7; 8 bases fit TRBD2. Germline lookup yields CDR1 LNHDA and CDR2 SQIVND (reference sequence). The V gene end was trimmed by 6 bases and the J gene end by 3 bases; junction bases not matched to a gene: 7. The CDR3 totals 14 residues. The CDR3 DNA is TGTGCCAGTAGCGAAGAGCGGGAGTACTACGAGCAGTACTTC. Protein product: CASSEEREYYEQYF.